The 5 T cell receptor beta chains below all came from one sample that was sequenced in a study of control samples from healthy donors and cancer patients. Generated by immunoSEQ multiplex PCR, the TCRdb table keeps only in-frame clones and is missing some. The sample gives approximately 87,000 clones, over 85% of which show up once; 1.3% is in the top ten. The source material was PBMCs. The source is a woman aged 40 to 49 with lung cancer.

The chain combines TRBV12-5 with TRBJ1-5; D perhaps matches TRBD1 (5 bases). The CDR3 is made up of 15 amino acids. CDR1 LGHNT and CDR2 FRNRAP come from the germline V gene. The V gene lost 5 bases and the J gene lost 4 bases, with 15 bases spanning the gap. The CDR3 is CASGLSGEGNQPQHF. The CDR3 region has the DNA TGTGCTAGTGGTCTATCCGGGGAGGGGAATCAGCCCCAGCATTTT.

The CDR3 sequence is CASSLGTGAMNTEAFF. The DNA of the CDR3 is TGTGCCAGCAGCTTAGGGACAGGGGCCATGAACACTGAAGCTTTCTTT. V usage is TRBV11-2 and J usage is TRBJ1-1; TRBD1 matches at 9 bases. V lost 1 base and J lost 0; bases outside the gene matches: 3. Germline V gives CDR1 SGHAT, CDR2 FQNNGV. The CDR3 has 16 amino acids.

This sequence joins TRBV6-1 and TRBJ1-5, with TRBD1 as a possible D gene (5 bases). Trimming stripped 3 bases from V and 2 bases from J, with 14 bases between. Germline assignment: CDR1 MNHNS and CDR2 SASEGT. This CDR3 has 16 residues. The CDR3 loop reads CASSDPGFRGNQPQHF. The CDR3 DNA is TGTGCCAGCAGTGACCCAGGGTTCCGAGGCAATCAGCCCCAGCATTTT.

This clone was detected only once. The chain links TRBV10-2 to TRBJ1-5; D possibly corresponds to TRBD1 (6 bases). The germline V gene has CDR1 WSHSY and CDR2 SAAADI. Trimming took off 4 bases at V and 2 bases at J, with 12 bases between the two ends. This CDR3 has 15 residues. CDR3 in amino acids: CASSGGRGGNQPQHF. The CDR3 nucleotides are TGCGCCAGCAGTGGAGGGAGGGGGGGCAATCAGCCCCAGCATTTT.

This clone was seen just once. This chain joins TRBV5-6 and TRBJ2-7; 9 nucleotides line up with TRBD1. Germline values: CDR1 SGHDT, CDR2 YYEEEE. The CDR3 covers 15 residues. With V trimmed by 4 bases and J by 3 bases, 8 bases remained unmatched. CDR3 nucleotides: TGTGCCAGCAGCGCAGCCGGGACAGGGCGCTACGAGCAGTACTTC. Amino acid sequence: CASSAAGTGRYEQYF.